This TCR beta chain stems from a study of T cell responses to AZD1222 COVID-19 vaccine. Study at large: Researchers grouped second doses given at about 4 or about 12 weeks into one pool. The study's findings and limits: Donors in the cohort were predominantly white British and more often female, and clonal diversity was possibly underestimated.

Clones were read by immunoSEQ multiplex PCR, and TCRdb kept only the in-frame ones, dropping some. The data contain over 95,000 clones, roughly 87% of them singletons. To note about this clone: Its antigen is unidentified. At one of its ends the junction is not consistent with the germline gene, which may arise from a read error.

The CDR3 extends over 15 amino acids. The V gene's germline CDR1 is SGHRS and CDR2 YFSETQ. This sample comprised peripheral blood, obtained on day 0 of AZD1222 vaccination. This clonotype originated in an adult in good health. The chain carries TRBV5-1 and TRBJ2-3, with TRBD2 matching 12 bases. The CDR3 DNA sequence: TGTGCCAGCATAGGACTAGCGGGAAGCACAGATACGCAGTATTTT. Protein: CASIGLAGSTDTQYF.